This T cell receptor (beta chain) was sequenced during a study of blood T cell repertoires in COVID-19 (dated by TCRdb to about 2020). Regarding the study in general: The collaborator samples originated in the United States, Italy and Spain and spanned the acute and convalescent phases of COVID-19. The material from the prospective study consisted of cDNA or gDNA derived from T cells, B-cell-depleted T cells, or PBMCs. The dataset comprised deeply sampled blood TCRbeta repertoires from subjects exposed to, actively infected with, or recovered from COVID-19. A freely available public database, intended as a resource for researchers studying the immune response to SARS-CoV-2, is where the repertoires were released. The samples were drawn from two sources: the first 160 participants of the ongoing ImmuneRACE study, and 950 to 1,500 subjects contributed by 6 global collaborators. A de-identified subject ID, COVID-19 status, age in years and sex were almost always included in the sample metadata. HLA class I and class II types, where available, came from metadata supplied by the sample provider rather than from assay-based typing.

As regards this clone: Its cognate antigen has yet to be identified. Per-nucleotide qualities are absent, and no much larger clonotype sits a single base away.

Enrolling through a virtual design, the prospective study's participants ranged in age from about 18 to 89 years and lived across roughly 23 United States geographic areas. To assign participants to cohorts, the prospective study relied on clinical history that participants themselves reported in a screening survey and a study questionnaire. For ImmuneRACE Cohort 3, a participant was defined as recovered based on two consecutive negative NP/OP PCR tests, clearance by a healthcare professional, or resolution of symptoms. In the prospective study, mobile phlebotomists collected whole blood, serum and a nasopharyngeal or oropharyngeal swab from each participant. Prospective study participants could optionally give additional blood draws and questionnaires over an approximately two-month period. Before DNA extraction, prospective study blood samples were shipped either frozen or at room temperature.

The immunoSEQ Assay, a bias-controlled multiplex PCR, was used to amplify TCRbeta CDR3 regions from genomic DNA. Under the source paper's analysis protocol: Within the assay, amplification of reference gene primers was used to estimate how many nucleated cells each sample contained. To quantify the absolute abundance of each unique TCRbeta CDR3 rearrangement, sequence reads were collapsed and filtered. For each sample, productive Simpson clonality was calculated as the square root of Simpson's diversity index across productive rearrangements. The table comes from immuneACCESS by way of TCRdb, which keeps in-frame sequences with V and J called. Part of the clones is missing from these tables; in studies checked, under half for an unresolved V gene and the rest for unknown reasons. The D gene and trimming were derived from the DNA, and the V and J assignments and clone size from that table. This sample has 110,000 to 150,000 clones in its table, and over 80% of those were observed once. The ten largest clonotypes hold around 6.2% of the sample.

From cysteine to phenylalanine, the CDR3 is 15 amino acids long. The retained sequence is limited to the CDR3, 45 bases, with the frame set at the first base. The germline V gene (reference sequence) provides CDR1 GTSNPN and CDR2 SVGIG. V is shortened by 0 bases, J by 8 bases, and the region joining them spans 19 bases. General conclusions and limits of the study: The quantity of clinical and demographic metadata differed by source and by participant and was supplied without curation.

The sequence is built from TRBV30 and TRBJ1-2; the D gene is possibly TRBD1, with 5 bases matching. The receptor was derived from a woman between 35 and 50 years old who had recovered from COVID-19. Sequenced input: PBMCs or T cells enriched from blood (not recorded which). DNA sequence: TGTGCCTGGAGTGTAGGGCCCCAGGGAGGCGGGGGCTACACCTTC. The resulting protein is CAWSVGPQGGGGYTF.